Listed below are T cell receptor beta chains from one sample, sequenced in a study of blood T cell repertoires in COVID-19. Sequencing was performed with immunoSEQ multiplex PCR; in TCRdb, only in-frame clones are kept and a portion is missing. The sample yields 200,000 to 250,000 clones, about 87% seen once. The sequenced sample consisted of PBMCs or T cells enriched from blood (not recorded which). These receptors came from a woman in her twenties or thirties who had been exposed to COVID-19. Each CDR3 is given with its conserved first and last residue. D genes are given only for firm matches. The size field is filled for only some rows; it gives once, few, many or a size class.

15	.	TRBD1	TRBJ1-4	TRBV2	CASSANRGHGEKLFF	TGTGCCAGCAGTGCGAACAGGGGGCATGGGGAAAAACTGTTTTTT
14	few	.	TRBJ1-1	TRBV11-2	CASSLLSGRAEAFF	TGTGCCAGCAGCTTATTGTCAGGGAGGGCTGAAGCTTTCTTT
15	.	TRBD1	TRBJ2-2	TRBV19	CASSPGQGSTGELFF	TGTGCCAGTAGCCCGGGACAGGGATCCACCGGGGAGCTGTTTTTT
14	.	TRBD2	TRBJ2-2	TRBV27	CASRGGGNTGELFF	TGTGCCAGCCGGGGCGGGGGGAACACCGGGGAGCTGTTTTTT
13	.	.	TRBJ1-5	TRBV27	CASSFRGDQPQHF	TGTGCCAGCAGTTTCCGCGGAGATCAGCCCCAGCATTTT
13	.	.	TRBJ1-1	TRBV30	CAWTLTGNTEAFF	TGTGCCTGGACCCTCACTGGGAACACTGAAGCTTTCTTT
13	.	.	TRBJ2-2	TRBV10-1	CASSESSPGELFF	TGCGCCAGCAGTGAGTCGAGCCCCGGGGAGCTGTTTTTT
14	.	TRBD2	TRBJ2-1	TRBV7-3	CASSLREGLNEQFF	TGTGCCAGCAGCTTACGGGAGGGCCTCAATGAGCAGTTCTTC
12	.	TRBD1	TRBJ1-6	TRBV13	CASGDRASPLHF	TGTGCCAGCGGTGACAGGGCTTCACCCCTCCACTTT
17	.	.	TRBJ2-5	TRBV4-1	CASSQDRASEKKETQYF	TGCGCCAGCAGCCAAGATAGGGCTAGCGAAAAAAAAGAGACCCAGTACTTC
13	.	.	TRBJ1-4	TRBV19	CASRTVGNEKLFF	TGTGCCAGTAGGACAGTGGGGAATGAAAAACTGTTTTTT
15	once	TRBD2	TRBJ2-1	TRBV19	CASSIWGGSTPEQFF	TGTGCCAGTAGTATATGGGGCGGGAGTACTCCTGAGCAGTTCTTC
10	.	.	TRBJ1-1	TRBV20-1	CSASRDEAFF	TGCAGTGCTAGCAGGGATGAAGCTTTCTTT